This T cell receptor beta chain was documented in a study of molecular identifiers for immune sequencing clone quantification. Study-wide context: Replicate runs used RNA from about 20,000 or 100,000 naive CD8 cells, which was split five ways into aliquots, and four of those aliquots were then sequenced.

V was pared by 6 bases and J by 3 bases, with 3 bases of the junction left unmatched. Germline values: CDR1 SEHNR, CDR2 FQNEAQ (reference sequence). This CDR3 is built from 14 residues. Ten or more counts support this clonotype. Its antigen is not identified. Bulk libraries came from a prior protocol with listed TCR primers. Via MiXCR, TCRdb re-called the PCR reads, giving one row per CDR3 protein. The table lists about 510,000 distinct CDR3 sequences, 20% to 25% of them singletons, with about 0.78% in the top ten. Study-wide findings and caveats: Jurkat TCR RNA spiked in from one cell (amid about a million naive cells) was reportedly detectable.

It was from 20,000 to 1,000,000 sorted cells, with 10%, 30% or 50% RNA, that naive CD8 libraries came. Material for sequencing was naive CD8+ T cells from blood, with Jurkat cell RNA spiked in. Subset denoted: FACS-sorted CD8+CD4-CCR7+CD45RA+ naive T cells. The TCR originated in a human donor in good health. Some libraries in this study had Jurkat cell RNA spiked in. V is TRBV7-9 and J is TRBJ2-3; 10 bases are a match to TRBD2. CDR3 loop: CASSHSGGTDTQYF. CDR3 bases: TGTGCCAGCAGTCATAGCGGGGGGACAGATACGCAGTATTTT.